These 32 T cell receptor beta chains originate from one sample sequenced in a study of T-cell reconstitution after alpha-beta-depleted transplantation in children. Using unique molecular identifiers, the investigators prepared the TCRbeta library. TCRdb re-called the PCR reads through MiXCR, storing one row per CDR3 protein. The table records approximately 1,000,000 distinct CDR3 sequences, about 29% of them present only once. The source material was PBMCs, mostly from graft donor cells, sampled 360 days after TCRalphabeta/CD19-depleted stem cell transplant. The receptors were sampled from a boy under two years old who had a stem cell transplant for SCID, so the T cells may come from the graft donor.

This clonotype was counted only a few times. The V gene is TRBV5-1, the J gene TRBJ1-1; a possible D gene is TRBD1 (6 bases). V was shortened by 0 bases and J by 1 base, with 10 bases between the two germline ends. This CDR3 is built from 15 residues. Germline values: CDR1 SGHRS, CDR2 YFSETQ. The CDR3 nucleotides are TGCGCCAGCAGCTTGGGGGGGGCTCGGAACACTGAAGCTTTCTTT. This codes for CASSLGGARNTEAFF.

This clonotype was detected only a few times. The chain carries TRBV12-3 or TRBV12-4 and TRBJ2-5, with TRBD2 identical over 7 bases. This CDR3 is 12 amino acids long. J gave up 11 bases and V 3 bases, and 6 bases lay outside the gene matches. Here the CDR3 DNA reads TGTGCCAGCAGTTTCTCGGGGGGAGCACAGTACTTC. Translated, it gives CASSFSGGAQYF.

In its sample, this clonotype was seen a few times. The V gene is TRBV5-1, the J gene TRBJ2-1, with 9 bases aligning to TRBD2. The V segment lost 4 bases and the J segment 5 bases; nucleotides outside the gene matches: 16. This CDR3 has 18 residues. In germline, CDR1 is SGHRS, CDR2 YFSETQ. In nucleotides, the CDR3 is TGCGCCAGCAGCGCGAGCATCACCCAGCGGGGGGCCCACAATGAGCAGTTCTTC. This gives the protein CASSASITQRGAHNEQFF.

CDR3 loop: CASSWGGTNTEAFF. CDR3 nucleotides: TGTGCCAGCAGTTGGGGGGGGACGAACACTGAAGCTTTCTTT. The chain links TRBV12-3 or TRBV12-4 to TRBJ1-1, with D tentatively TRBD1 (5 bases). The CDR3 has 14 amino acids. The V gene lost 4 bases and the J gene lost 1 base, with 10 bases spanning the gap.

This clonotype was found a few times. V usage is TRBV7-2 and J usage is TRBJ2-5; D might be TRBD2 (6 bases). V was clipped by 8 bases and J by 2 bases, with 15 bases between them. The V gene's germline CDR1 is SGHTA and CDR2 FQGNSA. CDR3 length: 14 residues. CDR3 in DNA: TGTGCCAGCCTCCGACTAGGCAGACAAGAGACCCAGTACTTC. It codes for CASLRLGRQETQYF.

This clonotype was picked up a small number of times. The gene calls are TRBV6-1 and TRBJ2-1; 7 bases fit TRBD2. This CDR3 has 15 residues. Trimming removed 8 bases from V and 7 bases from J; junction bases left unmatched: 14. Germline CDR1 and CDR2: MNHNS and SASEGT. The CDR3 region has the DNA TGTGCCAGCGGCTGGACTACCCCCGGGGGGAATGAGCAGTTCTTC. It translates to CASGWTTPGGNEQFF.

This chain connects TRBV5-1 to TRBJ1-4; 7 nucleotides line up with TRBD1. Germline V gene lookup returns CDR1 SGHRS and CDR2 YFSETQ. J gave up 2 bases and V 4 bases, and 8 bases lay outside the gene matches. The CDR3 runs 16 residues. CDR3 amino acids: CASSKELQGTNEKLFF. The CDR3 bases are TGCGCCAGCAGCAAGGAATTACAGGGGACTAATGAAAAACTGTTTTTT.

The genes are TRBV24-1 and TRBJ2-1, with 14 bases identical to TRBD2. This CDR3 region has 19 residues. Trimming took 4 bases from V and 8 from J; bases not matched to a gene: 15. Per the germline V gene, CDR1 is KGHDR and CDR2 is SFDVKD. In DNA, the CDR3 is TGTGCCACCAGTGAAGACGGGACTAGCGGGGGACCTCCTACAGATGAGCAGTTCTTC. It specifies CATSEDGTSGGPPTDEQFF.

The chain has TRBV11-2 and TRBJ2-5; 9 bases line up with TRBD2. The CDR3 has 18 residues. V gave up 1 base and J gave up 2 bases; unmatched junction bases: 11. In germline, CDR1 is SGHAT, CDR2 FQNNGV. CDR3 protein: CASSLGPGAGGLQETQYF. CDR3 nucleotides: TGTGCCAGCAGCTTAGGTCCTGGAGCGGGGGGACTACAAGAGACCCAGTACTTC.

The chain couples TRBV20-1 to TRBJ2-5, with 9 positions matching TRBD2. There are 15 residues in the CDR3. CDR1 is DFQATT, CDR2 SNEGSKA, per germline (reference sequence). The J segment lost 6 bases and the V segment lost 2 bases, leaving 10 bases of the junction unmatched. This chain's CDR3 is CSARRASGEAKTQYF. The CDR3 DNA sequence: TGCAGTGCTAGAAGGGCTAGCGGGGAGGCTAAGACCCAGTACTTC.

The rearrangement links TRBV5-1 to TRBJ2-3; maybe TRBD2 (6 bases). Germline CDR1 is SGHRS and CDR2 is YFSETQ. Deletions cut 2 bases from V and 0 bases from J, with 19 bases between. This CDR3 is built from 18 residues. The CDR3 sequence: CASSLSRLGTYSTDTQYF. The CDR3, as DNA: TGCGCCAGCAGCTTATCTCGACTAGGCACCTATAGCACAGATACGCAGTATTTT. Together with reference TRBV5-1 and TRBJ2-3, the CDR3 gives the full variable domain: KAGVTQTPRYLIKTRGQQVTLSCSPISGHRSVSWYQQTPGQGLQFLFEYFSETQRNKGNFPGRFSGRQFSNSRSEMNVSTLELGDSALYLCASSLSRLGTYSTDTQYFGPGTRLTVL.

This chain connects TRBV12-3 or TRBV12-4 to TRBJ1-1; 8 bases are a match to TRBD1. The ends lost 3 bases at V and 1 base at J; junction bases unmatched: 4. CDR3 length equals 15 residues. CDR3 sequence reads: CASSLDRVKNTEAFF. The DNA for the CDR3 is TGTGCCAGCAGTTTGGACAGGGTAAAGAACACTGAAGCTTTCTTT.

This clonotype occurred a few times. The CDR3 spells CASSFSDLNEKLFF. The DNA for the CDR3 is TGTGCCAGCAGCTTCTCGGACCTCAATGAAAAACTGTTTTTT. V and J are TRBV6-2 or TRBV6-3 and TRBJ1-4; unclear D gene. The V end was cut by 6 bases, the J end by 5 bases, with 13 bases between. The CDR3 length is 14 residues. CDR1 and CDR2 (germline): MNHEY, SVGEGT.

This clonotype was counted a few times. This rearrangement joins TRBV20-1 to TRBJ2-4, with D perhaps matching TRBD2 (7 bases). The CDR3 has 16 residues. V was pared by 0 bases and J by 5 bases, with 17 bases between. The germline gives CDR1 DFQATT, CDR2 SNEGSKA (reference sequence). DNA for the CDR3: TGCAGTGCTAGAGAGTGGGGGCGGGGGACCGAAAACATTCAGTACTTC. Protein product: CSAREWGRGTENIQYF.

The chain carries TRBV7-3 and TRBJ1-3; D is possibly TRBD1 (6 bases). This CDR3 has 16 amino acids. Trimming stripped 5 bases from V and 2 bases from J, with 16 bases between. The germline gives CDR1 SGHTA, CDR2 FQGTGA. CDR3 region: CASSPRGGGTGNTIYF. Here the CDR3 DNA reads TGTGCCAGCAGCCCCCGAGGGGGGGGTACTGGAAACACCATATATTTT.

The chain uses TRBV3-1 and TRBJ2-1, with D maybe TRBD2 (5 bases). Germline CDR1 and CDR2: LGHDT and YNNKEL (reference sequence). The V gene lost 3 bases and the J gene lost 8 bases, with 11 bases spanning the gap. There are 13 residues in the CDR3. The CDR3 DNA is TGTGCCAGCAGCCAGCATGGGCGGGATGAGCAGTTCTTC. It encodes CASSQHGRDEQFF.

The chain joins TRBV7-2 to TRBJ2-3; TRBD1 agrees at 9 bases. After removal of 6 bases from V and 2 bases from J, the junction contained 6 bases not matched to a gene. Germline values: CDR1 SGHTA, CDR2 FQGNSA. The CDR3 is 15 residues long. The CDR3 nucleotides read TGTGCCAGCAGGCCCAACAGGGGGCTCACAGATACGCAGTATTTT. This gives the protein CASRPNRGLTDTQYF.

This clonotype was observed many times. The chain uses TRBV7-6 and TRBJ2-3; 13 bases line up with TRBD2. CDR3 length: 16 residues. Per germline, CDR1 SGHVS and CDR2 FNYEAQ. Losses at the gene ends were 5 bases for V and 2 bases for J; bases not matched to a gene: 4. CDR3 region: CASSILAGGYTDTQYF. In DNA form, the CDR3 reads TGTGCCAGCAGCATACTAGCGGGGGGGTACACAGATACGCAGTATTTT.

The rearrangement uses TRBV12-3 or TRBV12-4 and TRBJ2-3; TRBD2 aligns across 11 bases. Trimming cost V 5 bases and J 2 bases; bases outside gene matches: 6. The CDR3 is 16 residues long. Here the CDR3 reads CASSMGTSGHTDTQYF. Here the CDR3 DNA reads TGTGCCAGCAGTATGGGGACTAGCGGACACACAGATACGCAGTATTTT.

This sequence joins TRBV20-1 and TRBJ2-4; 9 positions match TRBD2. The CDR3 totals 17 residues. The J segment lost 8 bases and the V segment lost 6 bases, leaving 20 bases of the junction unmatched. From germline, CDR1 is DFQATT and CDR2 SNEGSKA (reference sequence). As DNA, the CDR3 is TGCAGTGCCCACCGGAGGGAGCGGGGGGCGGGGAGGGACATTCAGTACTTC. The encoded protein is CSAHRRERGAGRDIQYF.

This clonotype was observed a few times. The chain uses TRBV29-1 and TRBJ2-1; D is ambiguous. The V end was cut by 0 bases, the J end by 5 bases, with 11 bases between. This CDR3 region has 14 residues. Germline assignment: CDR1 SQVTM and CDR2 ANQGSEA. The CDR3 DNA is TGCAGCGTTGAAGATCCCCCCCTTAACAATGAGCAGTTCTTC. It encodes CSVEDPPLNNEQFF.

This clonotype was counted between two and nine times. The rearrangement joins TRBV27 to TRBJ1-6; weak D call: TRBD1 (5 bases). The CDR3 contains 15 residues. Germline V CDR1 and CDR2: MNHEY, SMNVEV (reference sequence). Trimming cost V 6 bases and J 7 bases, with 16 bases left between them. CDR3 nucleotides: TGTGCCAGCAGAACAACCGACAGCTTAAATTCACCCCTCCACTTT. Translating it yields CASRTTDSLNSPLHF.

This clonotype was seen a few times. The chain uses TRBV5-1 and TRBJ2-7; TRBD1 might be the D (6 bases). Germline lookup yields CDR1 SGHRS and CDR2 YFSETQ. The V gene lost 4 bases and the J gene lost 1 base, with 15 bases spanning the gap. The CDR3 consists of 15 residues. The CDR3 region has the DNA TGCGCCAGCAGCCGCGCTAAGGGGGAATCCTACGAGCAGTACTTC. This sequence encodes CASSRAKGESYEQYF.

This clonotype has at least ten counts. This chain uses TRBV20-1 with TRBJ2-3; either TRBD1 or TRBD2 may supply D (5 bases each). The V end was cut by 4 bases, the J end by 3 bases, with 11 bases between. This CDR3 comprises 13 residues. Germline assignment: CDR1 DFQATT and CDR2 SNEGSKA (reference sequence). In DNA form, the CDR3 reads TGCAGTGCTATCCGGGACGGAACAGATACGCAGTATTTT. Protein sequence: CSAIRDGTDTQYF.

This clonotype was seen once. The genes are TRBV7-8 and TRBJ2-5; D may be TRBD1 (6 bases). With 4 bases removed from V and 2 bases from J, the gap between germline ends came to 17 bases. Germline CDR1 SGHVS, CDR2 FQNEAQ. The CDR3 runs 16 residues. The CDR3 spells CASSSGAGDHQETQYF. CDR3 DNA: TGTGCCAGCAGCTCAGGGGCCGGAGACCATCAAGAGACCCAGTACTTC.

This clonotype turned up a few times. This chain joins TRBV30 and TRBJ1-2, with TRBD1 matching over 9 bases. Losses at the gene ends were 2 bases for V and 3 bases for J; bases not matched to a gene: 10. Germline CDR1 and CDR2: GTSNPN and SVGIG (reference sequence). This CDR3 region has 16 residues. The CDR3 spells CAWSLSAGTGYYGYTF. CDR3 nucleotide sequence: TGTGCCTGGAGTCTTTCCGCAGGGACAGGGTACTATGGCTACACCTTC.

This sequence joins TRBV6-1 and TRBJ1-1; 11 nucleotides align to TRBD1. Germline V gene lookup returns CDR1 MNHNS and CDR2 SASEGT. The V and J ends lost 8 bases and 5 bases, in that order; junction bases with no gene match: 13. The CDR3 contains 16 residues. The CDR3: CASGSGTGGRGTEAFF. The DNA of the CDR3 is TGTGCCAGCGGGTCGGGGACAGGGGGAAGAGGGACTGAAGCTTTCTTT.

J is TRBJ2-6 and V is TRBV12-3 or TRBV12-4; D ambiguous. The ends were cut back, 7 bases at V and 3 bases at J, with 4 bases in the middle. This CDR3 is 12 amino acids long. In nucleotides, the CDR3 is TGTGCCAGCAAAGGTGGGGCCAACGTCCTGACTTTC. It specifies CASKGGANVLTF.

This clonotype has a handful of counts. The chain couples TRBV29-1 to TRBJ2-1; D remains unclear. This CDR3 has 12 residues. CDR1 is SQVTM, CDR2 ANQGSEA, per germline. The germline V and J ends were trimmed by 3 bases and 2 bases, with 5 bases remaining between them. CDR3 bases: TGCAGCGTTGAGCCTACCTACAATGAGCAGTTCTTC. This sequence encodes CSVEPTYNEQFF.

In its sample, this clonotype was seen a few times. V usage is TRBV7-2 and J usage is TRBJ2-1, with 10 bases fitting TRBD2. This CDR3 region has 16 residues. CDR1 is SGHTA, CDR2 FQGNSA, per germline. Losses at the gene ends were 2 bases for V and 3 bases for J; bases not matched to a gene: 4. The CDR3 here is CASSLSPSGGYNEQFF. The CDR3 DNA reads as TGTGCCAGCAGCTTATCCCCTAGCGGGGGCTACAATGAGCAGTTCTTC.

The chain carries TRBV3-1 and TRBJ2-5; D might be TRBD1 or TRBD2, each matching 5 bases. The germline V and J ends were trimmed by 1 base and 5 bases, with 14 bases remaining between them. Germline-derived CDR1 and CDR2 are LGHDT and YNNKEL (reference sequence). This CDR3 comprises 15 residues. The CDR3 DNA reads TGTGCCAGCAGCCAAGTGGGACGGCTGAGGGAGACCCAGTACTTC. Translated, it gives CASSQVGRLRETQYF.

V usage is TRBV9 and J usage is TRBJ2-7; 9 bases are shared with TRBD1. Germline V gene data show CDR1 as SGDLS and CDR2 as YYNGEE. The CDR3 consists of 13 residues. Trimming cost V 4 bases and J 4 bases; bases outside gene matches: 3. The CDR3: CASSQQGAYEQYF. The CDR3 DNA is TGTGCCAGCAGCCAACAGGGGGCGTACGAGCAGTACTTC.